These T cell receptor beta chains were read from a single sample in a study of T cell changes during pregnancy in multiple sclerosis. Libraries were prepared by immunoSEQ multiplex PCR; TCRdb keeps only in-frame clonotypes and omits some of them. The sample comprises approximately 89,000 clones, roughly 94% of which are singletons, and 1.5% to 2% rests with the top ten. Sequenced here: peripheral blood, sampled after pregnancy. The receptor set was obtained from a female donor in good health, enrolled as a control in a pregnancy study. Each CDR3 is given with its conserved first and last residue.

V gene,CDR3 protein
TRBV7-8,CASSRLPGGGQPQHF
TRBV4-2,CASSPRVGELFF
TRBV7-6,CASSLVGSGSTDTQYF
TRBV6-5,CAAGGGETQYF
TRBV28,CASGSNTDTQYF
TRBV11-2,CASSLGGSGSYNEQFF
TRBV5-6,CASSTVHWGHGYTF
TRBV28,CASSTGEQYF
TRBV4-1,CASSPRQGTSQPQHF
TRBV5-1,CASSLGTGSQPQHF
TRBV19,CASSISGQGAHETQYF
TRBV7-2,CASSLSGGETQYF
TRBV5-5,CASKSETAYGYTF
TRBV9,CASSAQETQYF
TRBV10-2,CASSESFRAPREQYF
TRBV4-2,CASSQEKIGLASRGELFF
TRBV14,CASSHRQYYGYTF
TRBV5-1,CASSRDFLPSSYNEQFF
TRBV6-5,CASSRGAGANVLTF
TRBV10-3,CAISGPLAGVPSSYNEQFF
TRBV7-6,CASSSRAGGATEAFF
TRBV2,CASRNVQGAGYTF
TRBV7-9,CASSLGGAYNSPLHF
TRBV29-1,CSVGRGSNEQFF
TRBV28,CASRFTSSHGEQYF
TRBV7-2,CASSRSGPGHNEQFF
TRBV6-1,CASSEGAGNTEAFF
TRBV28,CASSLTRGGQGVYGYTF
TRBV5-1,CASSPGVAGGYNEQFF
TRBV28,CATRQRGYTF
TRBV7-9,CASSLPPPHEQYF
TRBV2,CASTQATTGGYEQYF
TRBV5-1,CASSLTGGRPYEQYF
TRBV4-1,CASSRATSSGSRGNEQFF
TRBV28,CASSLWGQGSESTDTQYF
TRBV5-1,CASSLGGQSGDTIYF
TRBV6-6,CATHPGGTTYEQYF
TRBV29-1,CSVNRGPGSEAFF
TRBV5-1,CASSLAMGWEQYF
TRBV25-1,CASSSDRLGTEQYF
TRBV7-9,CASSLEGGTEAFF
TRBV10-1,CASSGRGIYPQTQYF
TRBV2,CASSIQRGNGEQFF
TRBV2,CASSGLVDYEQYF
TRBV27,CASSFGVGYEQYF
TRBV28,CASSEQGTQPQHF
TRBV6-4,CASSVGGLSTEAFF
TRBV28,CASSFGPGTMSRGGILSSYEQYF
TRBV6-1,CASNSGTGVEKLFF
TRBV4-1,CASRLRLAGPYEQYF
TRBV27,CASSFLASTNEQFF